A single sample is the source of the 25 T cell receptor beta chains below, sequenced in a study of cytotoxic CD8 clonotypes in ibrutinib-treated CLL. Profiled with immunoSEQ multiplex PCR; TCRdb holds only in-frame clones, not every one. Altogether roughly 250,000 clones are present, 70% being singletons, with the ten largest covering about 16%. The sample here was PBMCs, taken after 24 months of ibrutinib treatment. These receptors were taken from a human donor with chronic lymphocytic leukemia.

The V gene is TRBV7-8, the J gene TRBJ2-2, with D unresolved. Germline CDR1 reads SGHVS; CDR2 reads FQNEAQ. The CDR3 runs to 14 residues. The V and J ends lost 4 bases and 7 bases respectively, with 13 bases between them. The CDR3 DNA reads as TGTGCCAGCAGCTCTCAACCCTATAGCGGGGAGCTGTTTTTT. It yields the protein CASSSQPYSGELFF. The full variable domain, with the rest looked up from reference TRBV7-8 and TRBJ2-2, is GAGVSQSPRYKVAKRGQDVALRCDPISGHVSLFWYQQALGQGPEFLTYFQNEAQLDKSGLPSDRFFAERPEGSVSTLKIQRTQQEDSAVYLCASSSQPYSGELFFGEGSRLTVL.

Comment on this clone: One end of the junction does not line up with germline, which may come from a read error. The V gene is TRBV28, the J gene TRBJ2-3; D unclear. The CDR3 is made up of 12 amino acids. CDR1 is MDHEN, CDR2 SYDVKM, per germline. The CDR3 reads CVSTGVSDTQYF. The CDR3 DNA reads TGTGTCAGCACTGGGGTTTCAGATACGCAGTATTTT.

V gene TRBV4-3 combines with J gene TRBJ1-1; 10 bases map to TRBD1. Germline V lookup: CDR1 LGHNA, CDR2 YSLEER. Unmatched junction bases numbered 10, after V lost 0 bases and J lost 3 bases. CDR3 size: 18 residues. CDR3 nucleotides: TGCGCCAGCAGCCAAGACCGGACAGGGGGAAGTAGAGACACTGAAGCTTTCTTT. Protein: CASSQDRTGGSRDTEAFF.

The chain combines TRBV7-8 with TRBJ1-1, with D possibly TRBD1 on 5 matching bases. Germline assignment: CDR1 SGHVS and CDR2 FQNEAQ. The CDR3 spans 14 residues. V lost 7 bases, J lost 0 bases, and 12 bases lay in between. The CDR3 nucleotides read TGTGCCAGCACCATGACAGATATGAACACTGAAGCTTTCTTT. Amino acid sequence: CASTMTDMNTEAFF.

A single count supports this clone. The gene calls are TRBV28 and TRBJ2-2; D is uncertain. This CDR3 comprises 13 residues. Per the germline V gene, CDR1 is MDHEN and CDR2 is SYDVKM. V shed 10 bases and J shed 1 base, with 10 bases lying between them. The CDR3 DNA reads TGTGCCACCCGATGGGAGAACACCGGGGAGCTGTTTTTT. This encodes CATRWENTGELFF.

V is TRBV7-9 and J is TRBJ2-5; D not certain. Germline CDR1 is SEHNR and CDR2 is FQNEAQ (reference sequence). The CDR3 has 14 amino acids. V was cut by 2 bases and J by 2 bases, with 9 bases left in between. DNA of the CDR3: TGTGCCAGCAGCTTAAGGGCGAGACAAGAGACCCAGTACTTC. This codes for CASSLRARQETQYF.

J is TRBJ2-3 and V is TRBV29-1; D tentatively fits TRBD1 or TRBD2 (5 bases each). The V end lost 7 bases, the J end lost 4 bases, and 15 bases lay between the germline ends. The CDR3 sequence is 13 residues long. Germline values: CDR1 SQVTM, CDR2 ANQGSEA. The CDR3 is CSAEGRVADTQYF. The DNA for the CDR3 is TGCAGCGCCGAGGGCAGGGTCGCAGATACGCAGTATTTT.

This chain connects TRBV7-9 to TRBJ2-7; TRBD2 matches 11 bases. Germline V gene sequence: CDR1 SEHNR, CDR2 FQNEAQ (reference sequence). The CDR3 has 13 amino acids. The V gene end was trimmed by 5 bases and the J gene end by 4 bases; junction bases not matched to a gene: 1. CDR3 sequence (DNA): TGTGCCAGCAGCCGGACTAGCGGGTACGAGCAGTACTTC. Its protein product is CASSRTSGYEQYF.

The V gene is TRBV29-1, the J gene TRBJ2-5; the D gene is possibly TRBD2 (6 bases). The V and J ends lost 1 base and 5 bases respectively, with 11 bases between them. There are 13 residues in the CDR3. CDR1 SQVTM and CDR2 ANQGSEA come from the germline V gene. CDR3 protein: CSVEGGERETQYF. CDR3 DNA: TGCAGCGTTGAAGGGGGGGAGCGGGAGACCCAGTACTTC.

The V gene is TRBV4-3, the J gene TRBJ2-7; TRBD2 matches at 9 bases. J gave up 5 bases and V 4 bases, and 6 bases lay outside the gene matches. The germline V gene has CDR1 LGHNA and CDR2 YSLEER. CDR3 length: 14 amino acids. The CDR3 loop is CASSLREGHDEQYF. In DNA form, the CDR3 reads TGCGCCAGCAGCCTGCGGGAGGGCCACGACGAGCAGTACTTC.

This chain's CDR3 is CASSEGKGAKQPQHF. CDR3 in DNA: TGTGCCAGCAGTGAAGGAAAAGGGGCTAAGCAGCCCCAGCATTTT. The rearrangement joins TRBV6-1 to TRBJ1-5; TRBD1 is a possible D gene (5 bases). The CDR3 length is 15 residues. Germline loops: CDR1 MNHNS, CDR2 SASEGT. V lost 1 base and J lost 7, with 14 bases in between.

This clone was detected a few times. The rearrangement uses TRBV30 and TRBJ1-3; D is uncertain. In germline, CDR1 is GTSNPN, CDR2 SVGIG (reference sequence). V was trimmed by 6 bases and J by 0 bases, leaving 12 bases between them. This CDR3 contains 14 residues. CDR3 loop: CACQLDFSGNTIYF. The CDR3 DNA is TGTGCCTGCCAACTGGACTTCTCTGGAAACACCATATATTTT. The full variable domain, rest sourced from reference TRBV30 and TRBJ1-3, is SQTIHQWPATLVQPVGSPLSLECTVEGTSNPNLYWYRQAAGRGLQLLFYSVGIGQISSEVPQNLSASRPQDRQFILSSKKLLLSDSGFYLCACQLDFSGNTIYFGEGSWLTVV.

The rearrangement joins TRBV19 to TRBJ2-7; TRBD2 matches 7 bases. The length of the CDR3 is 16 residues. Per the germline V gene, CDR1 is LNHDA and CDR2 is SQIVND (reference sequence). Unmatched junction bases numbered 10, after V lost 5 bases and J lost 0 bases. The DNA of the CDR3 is TGTGCCAGTAGTGTGATTTCGAAGCGGGACTCCTACGAGCAGTACTTC. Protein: CASSVISKRDSYEQYF.

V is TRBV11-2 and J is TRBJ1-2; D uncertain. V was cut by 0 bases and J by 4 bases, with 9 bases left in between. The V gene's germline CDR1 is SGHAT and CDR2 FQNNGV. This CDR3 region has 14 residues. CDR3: CASSLDLRGYGYTF. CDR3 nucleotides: TGTGCCAGCAGCTTAGACTTGCGGGGCTATGGCTACACCTTC.

For the CDR3, the DNA is TGTGCCAGCAGCCTGACTAGCGGGAACCTTGAGCAGTACTTC. Amino acids: CASSLTSGNLEQYF. This chain connects TRBV28 to TRBJ2-7, with TRBD2 identical over 11 bases. From germline, CDR1 is MDHEN and CDR2 SYDVKM. The trim removed 6 bases at V and 7 bases at J, leaving 8 bases unmatched. The CDR3 consists of 14 residues.

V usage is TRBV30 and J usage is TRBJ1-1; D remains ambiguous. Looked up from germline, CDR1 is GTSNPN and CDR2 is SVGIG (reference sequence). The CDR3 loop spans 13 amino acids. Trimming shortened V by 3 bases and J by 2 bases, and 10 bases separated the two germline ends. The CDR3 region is CAWRWMVNTEAFF. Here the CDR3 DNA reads TGTGCCTGGAGATGGATGGTAAACACTGAAGCTTTCTTT. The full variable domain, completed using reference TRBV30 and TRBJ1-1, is SQTIHQWPATLVQPVGSPLSLECTVEGTSNPNLYWYRQAAGRGLQLLFYSVGIGQISSEVPQNLSASRPQDRQFILSSKKLLLSDSGFYLCAWRWMVNTEAFFGQGTRLTVV.

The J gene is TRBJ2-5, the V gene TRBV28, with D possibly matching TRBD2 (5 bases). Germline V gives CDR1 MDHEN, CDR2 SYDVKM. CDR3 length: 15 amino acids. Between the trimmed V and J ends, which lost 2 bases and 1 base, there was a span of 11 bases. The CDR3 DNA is TGTGCCAGCAGTTTACCAGCGGCGTCCCAAGAGACCCAGTACTTC. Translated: CASSLPAASQETQYF.

CDR3 bases: TGTGCCTGGATGAGGGACAGTTATGAAAAACTGTTTTTT. Translating it yields CAWMRDSYEKLFF. The chain combines TRBV30 with TRBJ1-4, with 7 bases matching TRBD1. J was trimmed by 6 bases and V by 4 bases; bases with no gene match: 5. Germline loops: CDR1 GTSNPN, CDR2 SVGIG (reference sequence). The CDR3 is made up of 13 amino acids.

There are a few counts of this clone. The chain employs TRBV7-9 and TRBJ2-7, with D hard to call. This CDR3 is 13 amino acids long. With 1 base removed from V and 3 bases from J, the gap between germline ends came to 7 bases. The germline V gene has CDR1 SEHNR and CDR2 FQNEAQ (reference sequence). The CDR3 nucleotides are TGTGCCAGCAGCTTAGGGGTCCTCTACGAGCAGTACTTC. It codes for CASSLGVLYEQYF. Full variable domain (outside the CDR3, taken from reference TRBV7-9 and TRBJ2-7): DTGVSQNPRHKITKRGQNVTFRCDPISEHNRLYWYRQTLGQGPEFLTYFQNEAQLEKSRLLSDRFSAERPKGSFSTLEIQRTEQGDSAMYLCASSLGVLYEQYFGPGTRLTVT.

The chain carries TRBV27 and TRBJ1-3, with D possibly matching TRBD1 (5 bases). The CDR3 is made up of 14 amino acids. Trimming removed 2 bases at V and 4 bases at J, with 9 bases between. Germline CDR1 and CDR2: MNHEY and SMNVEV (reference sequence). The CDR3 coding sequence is TGTGCCAGCAGTTTAGGCAGGGCCGGAAACACCATATATTTT. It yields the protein CASSLGRAGNTIYF.

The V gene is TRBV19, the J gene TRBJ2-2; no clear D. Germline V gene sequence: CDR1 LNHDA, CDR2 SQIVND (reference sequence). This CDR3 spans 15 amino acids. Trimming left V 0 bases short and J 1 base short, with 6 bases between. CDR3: CASSIESVNTGELFF. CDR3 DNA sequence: TGTGCCAGTAGTATAGAGTCGGTGAACACCGGGGAGCTGTTTTTT.

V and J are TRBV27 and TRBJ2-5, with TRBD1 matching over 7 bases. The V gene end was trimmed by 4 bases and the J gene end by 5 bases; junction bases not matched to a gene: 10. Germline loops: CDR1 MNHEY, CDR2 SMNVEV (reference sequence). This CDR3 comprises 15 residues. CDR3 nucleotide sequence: TGTGCCAGCAGTTCCTGGACAGGCTTGGGGGAGACCCAGTACTTC. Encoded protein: CASSSWTGLGETQYF.

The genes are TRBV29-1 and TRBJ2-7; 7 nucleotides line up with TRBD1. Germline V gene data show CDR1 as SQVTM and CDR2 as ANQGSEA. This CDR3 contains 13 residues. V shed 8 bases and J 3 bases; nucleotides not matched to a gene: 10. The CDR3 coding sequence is TGCAGCACCACCGTCGGGACAGACTACGAGCAGTACTTC. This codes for CSTTVGTDYEQYF.

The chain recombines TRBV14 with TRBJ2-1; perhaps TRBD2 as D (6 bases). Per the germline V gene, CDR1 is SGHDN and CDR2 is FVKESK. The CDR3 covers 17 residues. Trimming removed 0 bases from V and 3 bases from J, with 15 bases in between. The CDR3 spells CASSQDSPGGNYNEQFF. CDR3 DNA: TGTGCCAGCAGCCAAGATAGCCCCGGAGGGAACTACAATGAGCAGTTCTTC.

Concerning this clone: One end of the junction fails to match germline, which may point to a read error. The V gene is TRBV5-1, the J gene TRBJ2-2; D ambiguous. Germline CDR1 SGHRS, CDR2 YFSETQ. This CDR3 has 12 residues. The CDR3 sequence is CASSLLAGELFF. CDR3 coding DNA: TGCGCCAGCAGCTTGTTGGCCGGTGAGCTGTTTTTT.